These T cell receptor beta chains were read from a single sample in a study of a mutant IDH1 vaccine in newly diagnosed glioma. Libraries were prepared by immunoSEQ multiplex PCR; TCRdb keeps only in-frame clonotypes and omits some of them. The sample yields over 50,000 clones, 75% to 85% seen once. Antigens for these TCRs are unknown. The starting material was PBMCs, obtained from a glioma patient whose treatment included an IDH1 peptide vaccine. The receptors stem from a man aged 25-45 years with glioma. The CDR3 runs from the conserved cysteine through the conserved F or W.

v_gene | CDR3aa
TRBV5-4 | CASSERGTPYQMNTEAFF
TRBV6-1 | CASNESGTAKNIQYF
TRBV5-1 | CASSLGNRGLNTGELFF
TRBV30 | CAWSVGAGGKPQHF
TRBV6-1 | CASRGVNQPQHF
TRBV19 | CASSKGQDGNNEQFF
TRBV5-6 | CASSLIPAYSRRNTEAFF
TRBV30 | CAWSEDSNQPQHF
TRBV5-4 | CASSTRQGNLLEQYF
TRBV2 | CASPVASGNTIYF
TRBV29-1 | CSVEIGGGDGYTF
TRBV4-1 | CASSQSWNEGESGYTF
TRBV27 | CASSLLSGGNQPQHF
TRBV28 | CASNSPGQVYGYTF
TRBV23-1 | CASSQYGTSPSTDTQYF
TRBV5-5 | CASSPRKVSGEPQHF
TRBV5-1 | CASSLAMGQGAEAFF
TRBV27 | CASSPNSFWASQSSGNTIYF
TRBV5-1 | CASSLAGTGNTEAFF
TRBV12-2 | CASRFVFRGDGNTIYF
TRBV5-1 | CASSHGQEKLFF
TRBV7-7 | CASIGGFHGYTF
TRBV19 | CASSIEQGAYEQYF
TRBV5-6 | CASTLGSGTGRFSGNTIYF
TRBV18 | CASSPPTSRSTDTQYF
TRBV19 | CASSPGTGYGQPQHF